These T cell receptor beta chains were read from a single sample in a study of blood T cell repertoires in COVID-19. The assay was immunoSEQ multiplex PCR, and TCRdb's table has in-frame clones only and misses some. The sample lists 100,000 to 150,000 clones; roughly 90% were seen once. The material sequenced was peripheral blood. The source is a man aged 45-65 years with acute or convalescent COVID-19. Each CDR3 is given with its conserved first and last residue. A D gene is named only where the DNA matches it firmly. Clone size appears in some rows only: once, few, many, or a class for an expanded clone.

>TRBJ2-7|.|TRBV30|.
TGTGCCTGCATCGGTGCCTACGAGCAGTACTTC
CACIGAYEQYF
>TRBJ1-5|TRBD1|TRBV18|.
TGTGCCAGCTCACCACCCGGGACAGGCCTAAATCAGCCCCAGCATTTT
CASSPPGTGLNQPQHF
>TRBJ2-5|.|TRBV11-1|once
TGTGCCAGCAGCCGACTCGCGGAAGAGACCCAGTACTTC
CASSRLAEETQYF
>TRBJ1-3|TRBD1|TRBV4-3|few
TGCGCCAGCAGCCAAGCTGGGACAGGTGGAAACACCATATATTTT
CASSQAGTGGNTIYF
>TRBJ1-1|.|TRBV5-1|.
TGCGCCAGCAGCTCCGGGACACCGAACACTGAAGCTTTCTTT
CASSSGTPNTEAFF
>TRBJ2-4|TRBD1|TRBV5-1|.
TGCGCCAGCAGCTTGACAGGGGGTCGAGCCAAAAACATTCAGTACTTC
CASSLTGGRAKNIQYF
>TRBJ1-4|TRBD1|TRBV7-6|.
TGTGCCAGCAGCTTAAGAAGCGTAGGGACAGGGTTGGAAAAACTGTTTTTT
CASSLRSVGTGLEKLFF
>TRBJ2-7|TRBD1|TRBV30|once
TGTGCCTGGAGGACCCCAGGGGGCTCCTACGAGCAGTACTTC
CAWRTPGGSYEQYF
>TRBJ2-7|TRBD2|TRBV2|.
TGTGCCAGCAGAGGGGCTAGCGGGATCTCCTACGAGCAGTACTTC
CASRGASGISYEQYF
>TRBJ1-1|.|TRBV30|.
TGTGCCTGGAGCCGGAGGGAGAACACTGAAGCTTTCTTT
CAWSRRENTEAFF
>TRBJ1-1|TRBD1|TRBV5-1|.
TGCGCCAGCAGCCTAGGGACAGGACTTCTGAACACTGAAGCTTTCTTT
CASSLGTGLLNTEAFF
>TRBJ1-2|TRBD1|TRBV19|.
TGTGCCAGTAGTATAGTTGGGACAGGATCGTCTTCGGGTGGCTACACCTTC
CASSIVGTGSSSGGYTF
>TRBJ1-1|.|TRBV18|.
TGTGCCAGCTCACCTAATCAGGGATATGGAACTGAAGCTTTCTTT
CASSPNQGYGTEAFF